The source of this T cell receptor (beta chain) is a study of blood T cell repertoires in COVID-19. On the study more broadly: Researchers got acute and convalescent COVID-19 samples from the United States, Italy and Spain.

With 3 bases removed from V and 4 bases from J, the gap between germline ends came to 17 bases. The CDR3 length is 16 residues. Germline CDR1 reads SGHKS; CDR2 reads YYEKEE (reference sequence). Original analysis: How many nucleated cells were present was estimated from reference gene primer amplification. Using immunoSEQ multiplex PCR, the repertoire was profiled, and TCRdb retains in-frame clones only, with some absent. Clone size and the V and J calls come from that table; the DNA yielded D and trimming. The table records about 83,000 clones, roughly 88% of them present only once. This chain connects TRBV5-5 to TRBJ2-1, with a tentative D call TRBD2 (6 bases). What was sequenced was peripheral blood. The TCR originated in a human donor in a cohort sampled during active COVID-19. CDR3 protein: CASSWRDGLPYNEQFF. Written as DNA, the CDR3 is TGTGCCAGCAGCTGGAGGGACGGCCTTCCGTACAATGAGCAGTTCTTC.